This TCR beta chain is from a study of T cells in Graves' hyperthyroidism and ophthalmopathy. This clonotype has a count of ten or more. The CDR3 loop spans 13 amino acids. Germline V gene sequence: CDR1 KGHDR, CDR2 SFDVKD. Trimming cost V 9 bases and J 0 bases, with 10 bases left between them. TCR beta CDR3 sequences were amplified from RNA transcripts. TCR CDR3 regions were first amplified by RT-PCR with HTBI primers. A single record per CDR3 protein comes from TCRdb applying MiXCR to the multiplex PCR reads. The sample holds more than 600,000 distinct CDR3 sequences, about a sixth seen once. Sequenced sample: blood. The sequence came from a man aged 18 to 29 with Graves' hyperthyroidism. The chain uses TRBV24-1 and TRBJ2-5, with D possibly matching TRBD1 (6 bases). The CDR3 DNA is TGTGCCACCGGGCAGGGGTACCAAGAGACCCAGTACTTC. It translates to CATGQGYQETQYF.